This T cell receptor (beta chain) was documented in a study of T cell responses to AZD1222 COVID-19 vaccine (dated by TCRdb to the early 2020s). In terms of the full investigation: AZD1222 recipients whose second dose came at about 4 weeks and those whose second dose came at about 12 weeks were combined into one group, since spike-specific TCR depth and breadth did not differ between the two schedules. Trial participants were enrolled by age into 18-55, 56-69 and 70-plus year subgroups, with roughly 160, 29 and 62 TCR-sequenced participants respectively. TCR sequencing covered about 230 trial participants: about 210 given two doses of AZD1222 and approximately 25 given two doses of MenACWY control vaccine. Study-level results and caveats: A significant rise in spike-specific TCR breadth and depth was observed after two AZD1222 doses relative to day 0 and relative to MenACWY recipients. The vaccine-associated CD4 TCRs covered the entire spike protein, and the dominant responses fell in regions 160-218 and 743-854. In the small 56-69-year group, the increase in depth fell short of significance, most likely because of low power. Only six or seven AZD1222 recipients were SARS-CoV-2 seropositive at baseline, limiting conclusions about previously exposed vaccinees. Participants were mostly white British and included more females than males, and it was suggested by the authors that clonal diversity may have been underestimated. Reportedly, close to half of the unique spike-specific TCRs recognized epitopes lying outside the regions that are mutated in the B.1.351 and B.1.1.7 variants. Because no day 14 peak-response samples were available, repertoires were characterized only after the peak T cell response.

The time point label, read with the paper, signifies: baseline before first vaccination. Samples from vaccinated people were obtained from the UK trials COV001 and COV002, which included a single-blind randomized controlled phase 2/3 trial of AZD1222 (ChAdOx1 nCoV-19) in healthy adults. For TCRbeta chain sequencing, PBMC samples from trial participants were taken at day 0 and at day 28 after the second dose. Concerning this clone itself: Its antigen is still unknown. There are no base qualities to consult, and no much larger clone falls within one base.

The CDR3 regions of human TCRbeta chains were analyzed by immunosequencing. The authors' pipeline ran thus. TCRs in the repertoires were matched against a reference library of SARS-CoV-2-specific TCRs that had been generated with the MIRA antigen-specificity platform. Breadth was defined as the fraction of unique TCRs that were SARS-CoV-2-associated. Depth was defined as the fraction of total T cells that were SARS-CoV-2-associated. Each spike-specific TCR was assigned to its reactive spike region and to a CD4 or CD8 class using the MIRA data. Log10-transformed breadth and depth values were compared by one-way ANOVA with Sidak's multiple comparisons tests. Imported from immuneACCESS, the table was reduced by TCRdb to in-frame sequences with V and J called. These copies leave out some clones; in studies compared against another copy, an unresolved V gene accounts for under half, and the cause of the remainder is not known. For V, J and clone size, that table is used; D and trimming come from the DNA. This sample lists under 200,000 clones; roughly 92% were detected once. The top ten clones comprise over 1.5% of the sample.

The CDR3 contains 13 residues, cysteine and phenylalanine counted. Only the CDR3 DNA stays, 39 bases, in frame from base 1. Sequences LNHDA (CDR1) and SQIVND (CDR2) are obtained from the germline V gene (reference sequence). For this chain, trimming is 5 bases at the V end and 5 bases at the J end, and the number of junction bases without a gene match is 4. The receptor was derived from an adult in good health. The chain uses TRBV19 and TRBJ1-2; 8 of the junction bases match TRBD1. Specimen: peripheral blood, collected on day 0 of AZD1222 vaccination. CDR3 reads: CASSLRTGYGYTF. DNA sequence: TGTGCCAGTAGTCTTAGGACAGGGTATGGCTACACCTTC.